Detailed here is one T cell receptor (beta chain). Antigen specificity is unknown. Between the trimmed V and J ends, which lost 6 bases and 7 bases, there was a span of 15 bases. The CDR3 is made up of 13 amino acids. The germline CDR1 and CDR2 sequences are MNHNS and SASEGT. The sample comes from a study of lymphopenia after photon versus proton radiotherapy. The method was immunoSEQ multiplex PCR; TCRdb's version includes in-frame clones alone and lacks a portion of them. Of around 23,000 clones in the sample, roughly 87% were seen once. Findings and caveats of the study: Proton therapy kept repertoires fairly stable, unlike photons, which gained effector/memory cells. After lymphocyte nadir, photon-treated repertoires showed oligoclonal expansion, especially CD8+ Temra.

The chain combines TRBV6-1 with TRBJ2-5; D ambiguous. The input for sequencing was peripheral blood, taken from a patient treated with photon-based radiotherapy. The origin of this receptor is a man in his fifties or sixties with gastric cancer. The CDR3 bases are TGTGCCAGCAGCCCCTCGGGTAGGGTGACCCAGTACTTC. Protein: CASSPSGRVTQYF.